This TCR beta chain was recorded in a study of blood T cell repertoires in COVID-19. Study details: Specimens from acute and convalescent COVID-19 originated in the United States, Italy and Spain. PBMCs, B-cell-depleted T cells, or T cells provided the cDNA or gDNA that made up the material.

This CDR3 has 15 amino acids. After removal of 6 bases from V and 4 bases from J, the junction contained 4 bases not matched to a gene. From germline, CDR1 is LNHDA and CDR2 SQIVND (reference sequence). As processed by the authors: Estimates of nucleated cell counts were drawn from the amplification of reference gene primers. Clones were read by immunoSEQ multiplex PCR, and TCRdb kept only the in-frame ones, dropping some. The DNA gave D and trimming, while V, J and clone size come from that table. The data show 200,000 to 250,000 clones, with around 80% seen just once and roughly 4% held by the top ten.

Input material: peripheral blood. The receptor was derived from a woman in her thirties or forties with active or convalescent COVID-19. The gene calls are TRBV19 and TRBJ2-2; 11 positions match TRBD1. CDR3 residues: CASSWTGGTTGELFF. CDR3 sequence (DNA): TGTGCCAGTAGCTGGACAGGGGGCACCACCGGGGAGCTGTTTTTT.